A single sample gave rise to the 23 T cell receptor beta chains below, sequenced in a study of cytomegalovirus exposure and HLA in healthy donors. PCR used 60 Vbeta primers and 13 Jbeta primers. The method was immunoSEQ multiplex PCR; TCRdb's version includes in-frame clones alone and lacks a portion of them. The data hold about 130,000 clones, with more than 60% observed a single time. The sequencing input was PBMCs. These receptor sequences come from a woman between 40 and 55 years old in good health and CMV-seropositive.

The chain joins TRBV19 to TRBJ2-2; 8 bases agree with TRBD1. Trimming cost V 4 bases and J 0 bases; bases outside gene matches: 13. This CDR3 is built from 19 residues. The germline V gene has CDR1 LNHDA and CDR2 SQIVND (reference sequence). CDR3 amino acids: CASSSRWTGRYANTGELFF. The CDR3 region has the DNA TGTGCCAGTAGTAGCCGCTGGACAGGGCGGTACGCGAACACCGGGGAGCTGTTTTTT.

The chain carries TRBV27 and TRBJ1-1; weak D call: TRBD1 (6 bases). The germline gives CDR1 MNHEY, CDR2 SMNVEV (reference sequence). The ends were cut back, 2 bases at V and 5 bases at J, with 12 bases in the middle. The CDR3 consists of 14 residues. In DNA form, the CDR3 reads TGTGCCAGCAGTTTAAGGAGGGGGGGGACTGAAGCTTTCTTT. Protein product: CASSLRRGGTEAFF.

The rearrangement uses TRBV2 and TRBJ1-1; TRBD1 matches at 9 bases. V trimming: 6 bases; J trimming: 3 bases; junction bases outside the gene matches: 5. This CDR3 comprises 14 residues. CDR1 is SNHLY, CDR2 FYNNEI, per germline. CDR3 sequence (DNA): TGTGCCAGCAGCCTGACAGGGGGAGACACTGAAGCTTTCTTT. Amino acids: CASSLTGGDTEAFF.

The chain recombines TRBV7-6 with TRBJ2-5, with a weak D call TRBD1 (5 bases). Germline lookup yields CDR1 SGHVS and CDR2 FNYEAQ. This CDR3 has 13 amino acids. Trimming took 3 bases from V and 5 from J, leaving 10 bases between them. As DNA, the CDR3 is TGTGCCAGCAGCTTTCCAGGGATTGAGACCCAGTACTTC. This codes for CASSFPGIETQYF. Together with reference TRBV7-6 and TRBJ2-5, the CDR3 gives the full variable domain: GAGVSQSPRYKVTKRGQDVALRCDPISGHVSLYWYRQALGQGPEFLTYFNYEAQQDKSGLPNDRFSAERPEGSISTLTIQRTEQRDSAMYRCASSFPGIETQYFGPGTRLLVL.

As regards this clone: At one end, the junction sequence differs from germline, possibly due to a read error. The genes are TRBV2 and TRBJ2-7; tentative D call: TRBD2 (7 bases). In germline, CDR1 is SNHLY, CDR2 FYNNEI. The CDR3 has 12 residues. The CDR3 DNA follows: TGTGCCAGCAGTGGGTTTAGTTCGGGGGGCGCCTTC. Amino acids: CASSGFSSGGAF.

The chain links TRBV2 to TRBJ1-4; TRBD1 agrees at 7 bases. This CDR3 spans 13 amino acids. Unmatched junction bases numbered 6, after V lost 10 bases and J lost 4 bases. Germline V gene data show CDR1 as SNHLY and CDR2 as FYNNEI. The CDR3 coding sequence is TGTGCCACCTACGACAGGGATAATGAAAAACTGTTTTTT. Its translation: CATYDRDNEKLFF. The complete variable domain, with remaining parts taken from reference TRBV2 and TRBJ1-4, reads EPEVTQTPSHQVTQMGQEVILRCVPISNHLYFYWYRQILGQKVEFLVSFYNNEISEKSEIFDDQFSVERPDGSNFTLKIRSTKLEDSAMYFCATYDRDNEKLFFGSGTQLSVL.

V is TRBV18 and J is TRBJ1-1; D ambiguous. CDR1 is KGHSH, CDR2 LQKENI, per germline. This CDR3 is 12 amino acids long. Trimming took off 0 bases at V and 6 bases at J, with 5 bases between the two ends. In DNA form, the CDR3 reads TGTGCCAGCTCACCACCTTACTCTGAAGCTTTCTTT. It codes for CASSPPYSEAFF.

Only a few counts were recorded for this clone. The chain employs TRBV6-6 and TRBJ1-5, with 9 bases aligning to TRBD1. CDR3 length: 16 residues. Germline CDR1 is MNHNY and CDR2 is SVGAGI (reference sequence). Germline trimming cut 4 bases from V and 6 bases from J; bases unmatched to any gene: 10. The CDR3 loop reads CASSSRTGDMGQPQHF. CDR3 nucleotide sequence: TGTGCCAGCAGTTCGAGGACAGGGGATATGGGTCAGCCCCAGCATTTT.

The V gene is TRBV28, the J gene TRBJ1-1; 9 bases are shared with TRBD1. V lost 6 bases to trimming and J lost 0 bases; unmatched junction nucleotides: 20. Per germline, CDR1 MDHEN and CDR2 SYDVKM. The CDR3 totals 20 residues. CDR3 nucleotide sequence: TGTGCCAGCAGCTTTCCTCGGACCGGGACAGGGTCCGTCGTGAACACTGAAGCTTTCTTT. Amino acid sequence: CASSFPRTGTGSVVNTEAFF.

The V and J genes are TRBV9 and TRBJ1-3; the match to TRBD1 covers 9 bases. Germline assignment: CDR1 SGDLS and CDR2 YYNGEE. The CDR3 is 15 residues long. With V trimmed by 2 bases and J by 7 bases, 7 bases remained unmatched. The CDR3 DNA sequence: TGTGCCAGCAGCGTTTCACCCGGACAGGGGAACACCATATATTTT. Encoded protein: CASSVSPGQGNTIYF.

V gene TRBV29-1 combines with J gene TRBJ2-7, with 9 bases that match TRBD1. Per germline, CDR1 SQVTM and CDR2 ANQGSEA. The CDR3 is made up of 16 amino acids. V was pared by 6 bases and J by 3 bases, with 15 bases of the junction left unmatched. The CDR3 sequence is CSVRRGQGSKGYEQYF. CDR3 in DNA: TGCAGCGTACGCCGGGGACAGGGATCGAAAGGCTACGAGCAGTACTTC.

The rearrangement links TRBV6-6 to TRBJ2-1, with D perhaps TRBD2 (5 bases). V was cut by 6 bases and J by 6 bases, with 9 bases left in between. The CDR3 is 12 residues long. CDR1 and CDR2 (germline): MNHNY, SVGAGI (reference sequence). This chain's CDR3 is CASRVAGNEQFF. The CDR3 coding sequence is TGTGCCAGCAGAGTGGCGGGCAATGAGCAGTTCTTC.

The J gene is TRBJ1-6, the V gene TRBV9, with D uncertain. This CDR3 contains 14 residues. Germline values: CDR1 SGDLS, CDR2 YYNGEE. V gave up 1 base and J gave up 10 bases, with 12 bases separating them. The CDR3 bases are TGTGCCAGCAGCGTAAGAGAGGGTGGCTCACCCCTCCACTTT. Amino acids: CASSVREGGSPLHF.

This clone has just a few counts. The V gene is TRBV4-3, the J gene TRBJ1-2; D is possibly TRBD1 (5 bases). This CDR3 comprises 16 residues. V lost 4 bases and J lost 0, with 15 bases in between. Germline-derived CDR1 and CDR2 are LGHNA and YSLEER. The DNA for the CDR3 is TGCGCCAGCAGCCCCGACAGTCTCAATACTAACTATGGCTACACCTTC. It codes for CASSPDSLNTNYGYTF.

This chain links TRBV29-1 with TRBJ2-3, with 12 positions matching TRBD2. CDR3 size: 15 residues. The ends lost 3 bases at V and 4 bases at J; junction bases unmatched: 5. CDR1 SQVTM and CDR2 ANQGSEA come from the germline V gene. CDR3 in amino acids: CSVDGRLAGADTQYF. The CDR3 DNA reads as TGCAGCGTTGACGGTCGACTAGCGGGGGCAGATACGCAGTATTTT.

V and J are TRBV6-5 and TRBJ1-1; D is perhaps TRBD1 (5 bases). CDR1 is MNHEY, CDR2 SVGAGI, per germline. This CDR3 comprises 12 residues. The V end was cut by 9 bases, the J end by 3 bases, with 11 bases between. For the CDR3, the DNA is TGTGCCAGTAGGGCGGGGGACACTGAAGCTTTCTTT. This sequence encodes CASRAGDTEAFF.

CDR3 in amino acids: CASSLRDTISYEQYF. The CDR3 DNA sequence: TGTGCCAGCAGCCTTCGGGACACCATCTCCTACGAGCAGTACTTC. The chain links TRBV9 to TRBJ2-7, with D possibly TRBD1 on 6 matching bases. V gave up 4 bases and J gave up 0 bases, with 14 bases separating them. The CDR3 spans 15 residues. Germline loops: CDR1 SGDLS, CDR2 YYNGEE.

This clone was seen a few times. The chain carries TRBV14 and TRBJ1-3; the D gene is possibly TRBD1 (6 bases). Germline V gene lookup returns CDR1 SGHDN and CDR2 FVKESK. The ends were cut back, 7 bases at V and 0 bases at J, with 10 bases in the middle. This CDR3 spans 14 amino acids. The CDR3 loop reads CASKQGYSGNTIYF. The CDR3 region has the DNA TGTGCCAGCAAACAGGGCTACTCTGGAAACACCATATATTTT. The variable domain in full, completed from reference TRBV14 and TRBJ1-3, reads EAGVTQFPSHSVIEKGQTVTLRCDPISGHDNLYWYRRVMGKEIKFLLHFVKESKQDESGMPNNRFLAERTGGTYSTLKVQPAELEDSGVYFCASKQGYSGNTIYFGEGSWLTVV.

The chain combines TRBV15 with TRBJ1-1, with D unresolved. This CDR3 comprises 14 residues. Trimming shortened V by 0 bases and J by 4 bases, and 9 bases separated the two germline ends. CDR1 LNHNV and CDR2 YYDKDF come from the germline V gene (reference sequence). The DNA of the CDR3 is TGTGCCACCAGCAGAGACAGTTTAGCCACTGAAGCTTTCTTT. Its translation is CATSRDSLATEAFF. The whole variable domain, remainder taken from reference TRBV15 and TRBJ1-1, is DAMVIQNPRYQVTQFGKPVTLSCSQTLNHNVMYWYQQKSSQAPKLLFHYYDKDFNNEADTPDNFQSRRPNTSFCFLDIRSPGLGDTAMYLCATSRDSLATEAFFGQGTRLTVV.

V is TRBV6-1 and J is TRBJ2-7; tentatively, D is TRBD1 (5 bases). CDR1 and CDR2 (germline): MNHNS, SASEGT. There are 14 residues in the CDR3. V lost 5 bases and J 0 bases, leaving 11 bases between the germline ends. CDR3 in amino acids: CASSFGQLSYEQYF. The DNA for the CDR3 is TGTGCCAGCAGTTTTGGACAACTCTCCTACGAGCAGTACTTC.

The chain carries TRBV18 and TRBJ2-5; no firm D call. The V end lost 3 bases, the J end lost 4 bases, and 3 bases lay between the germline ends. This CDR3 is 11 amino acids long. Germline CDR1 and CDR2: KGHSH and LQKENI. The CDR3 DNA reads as TGTGCCAGCTCACCGAGAGAGACCCAGTACTTC. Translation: CASSPRETQYF.

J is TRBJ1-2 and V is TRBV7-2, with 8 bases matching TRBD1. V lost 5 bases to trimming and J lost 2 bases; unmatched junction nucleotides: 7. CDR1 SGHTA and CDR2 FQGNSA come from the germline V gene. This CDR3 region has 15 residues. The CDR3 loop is CASSPRTGQNYGYTF. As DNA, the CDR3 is TGTGCCAGCAGCCCGCGGACAGGGCAGAACTATGGCTACACCTTC.

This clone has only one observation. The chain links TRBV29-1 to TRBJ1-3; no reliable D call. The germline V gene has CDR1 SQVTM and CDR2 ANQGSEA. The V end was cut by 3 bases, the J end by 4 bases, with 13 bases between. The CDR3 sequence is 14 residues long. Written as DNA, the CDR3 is TGCAGCGTTGACCCTGAGAATCGCGGAAACACCATATATTTT. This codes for CSVDPENRGNTIYF.